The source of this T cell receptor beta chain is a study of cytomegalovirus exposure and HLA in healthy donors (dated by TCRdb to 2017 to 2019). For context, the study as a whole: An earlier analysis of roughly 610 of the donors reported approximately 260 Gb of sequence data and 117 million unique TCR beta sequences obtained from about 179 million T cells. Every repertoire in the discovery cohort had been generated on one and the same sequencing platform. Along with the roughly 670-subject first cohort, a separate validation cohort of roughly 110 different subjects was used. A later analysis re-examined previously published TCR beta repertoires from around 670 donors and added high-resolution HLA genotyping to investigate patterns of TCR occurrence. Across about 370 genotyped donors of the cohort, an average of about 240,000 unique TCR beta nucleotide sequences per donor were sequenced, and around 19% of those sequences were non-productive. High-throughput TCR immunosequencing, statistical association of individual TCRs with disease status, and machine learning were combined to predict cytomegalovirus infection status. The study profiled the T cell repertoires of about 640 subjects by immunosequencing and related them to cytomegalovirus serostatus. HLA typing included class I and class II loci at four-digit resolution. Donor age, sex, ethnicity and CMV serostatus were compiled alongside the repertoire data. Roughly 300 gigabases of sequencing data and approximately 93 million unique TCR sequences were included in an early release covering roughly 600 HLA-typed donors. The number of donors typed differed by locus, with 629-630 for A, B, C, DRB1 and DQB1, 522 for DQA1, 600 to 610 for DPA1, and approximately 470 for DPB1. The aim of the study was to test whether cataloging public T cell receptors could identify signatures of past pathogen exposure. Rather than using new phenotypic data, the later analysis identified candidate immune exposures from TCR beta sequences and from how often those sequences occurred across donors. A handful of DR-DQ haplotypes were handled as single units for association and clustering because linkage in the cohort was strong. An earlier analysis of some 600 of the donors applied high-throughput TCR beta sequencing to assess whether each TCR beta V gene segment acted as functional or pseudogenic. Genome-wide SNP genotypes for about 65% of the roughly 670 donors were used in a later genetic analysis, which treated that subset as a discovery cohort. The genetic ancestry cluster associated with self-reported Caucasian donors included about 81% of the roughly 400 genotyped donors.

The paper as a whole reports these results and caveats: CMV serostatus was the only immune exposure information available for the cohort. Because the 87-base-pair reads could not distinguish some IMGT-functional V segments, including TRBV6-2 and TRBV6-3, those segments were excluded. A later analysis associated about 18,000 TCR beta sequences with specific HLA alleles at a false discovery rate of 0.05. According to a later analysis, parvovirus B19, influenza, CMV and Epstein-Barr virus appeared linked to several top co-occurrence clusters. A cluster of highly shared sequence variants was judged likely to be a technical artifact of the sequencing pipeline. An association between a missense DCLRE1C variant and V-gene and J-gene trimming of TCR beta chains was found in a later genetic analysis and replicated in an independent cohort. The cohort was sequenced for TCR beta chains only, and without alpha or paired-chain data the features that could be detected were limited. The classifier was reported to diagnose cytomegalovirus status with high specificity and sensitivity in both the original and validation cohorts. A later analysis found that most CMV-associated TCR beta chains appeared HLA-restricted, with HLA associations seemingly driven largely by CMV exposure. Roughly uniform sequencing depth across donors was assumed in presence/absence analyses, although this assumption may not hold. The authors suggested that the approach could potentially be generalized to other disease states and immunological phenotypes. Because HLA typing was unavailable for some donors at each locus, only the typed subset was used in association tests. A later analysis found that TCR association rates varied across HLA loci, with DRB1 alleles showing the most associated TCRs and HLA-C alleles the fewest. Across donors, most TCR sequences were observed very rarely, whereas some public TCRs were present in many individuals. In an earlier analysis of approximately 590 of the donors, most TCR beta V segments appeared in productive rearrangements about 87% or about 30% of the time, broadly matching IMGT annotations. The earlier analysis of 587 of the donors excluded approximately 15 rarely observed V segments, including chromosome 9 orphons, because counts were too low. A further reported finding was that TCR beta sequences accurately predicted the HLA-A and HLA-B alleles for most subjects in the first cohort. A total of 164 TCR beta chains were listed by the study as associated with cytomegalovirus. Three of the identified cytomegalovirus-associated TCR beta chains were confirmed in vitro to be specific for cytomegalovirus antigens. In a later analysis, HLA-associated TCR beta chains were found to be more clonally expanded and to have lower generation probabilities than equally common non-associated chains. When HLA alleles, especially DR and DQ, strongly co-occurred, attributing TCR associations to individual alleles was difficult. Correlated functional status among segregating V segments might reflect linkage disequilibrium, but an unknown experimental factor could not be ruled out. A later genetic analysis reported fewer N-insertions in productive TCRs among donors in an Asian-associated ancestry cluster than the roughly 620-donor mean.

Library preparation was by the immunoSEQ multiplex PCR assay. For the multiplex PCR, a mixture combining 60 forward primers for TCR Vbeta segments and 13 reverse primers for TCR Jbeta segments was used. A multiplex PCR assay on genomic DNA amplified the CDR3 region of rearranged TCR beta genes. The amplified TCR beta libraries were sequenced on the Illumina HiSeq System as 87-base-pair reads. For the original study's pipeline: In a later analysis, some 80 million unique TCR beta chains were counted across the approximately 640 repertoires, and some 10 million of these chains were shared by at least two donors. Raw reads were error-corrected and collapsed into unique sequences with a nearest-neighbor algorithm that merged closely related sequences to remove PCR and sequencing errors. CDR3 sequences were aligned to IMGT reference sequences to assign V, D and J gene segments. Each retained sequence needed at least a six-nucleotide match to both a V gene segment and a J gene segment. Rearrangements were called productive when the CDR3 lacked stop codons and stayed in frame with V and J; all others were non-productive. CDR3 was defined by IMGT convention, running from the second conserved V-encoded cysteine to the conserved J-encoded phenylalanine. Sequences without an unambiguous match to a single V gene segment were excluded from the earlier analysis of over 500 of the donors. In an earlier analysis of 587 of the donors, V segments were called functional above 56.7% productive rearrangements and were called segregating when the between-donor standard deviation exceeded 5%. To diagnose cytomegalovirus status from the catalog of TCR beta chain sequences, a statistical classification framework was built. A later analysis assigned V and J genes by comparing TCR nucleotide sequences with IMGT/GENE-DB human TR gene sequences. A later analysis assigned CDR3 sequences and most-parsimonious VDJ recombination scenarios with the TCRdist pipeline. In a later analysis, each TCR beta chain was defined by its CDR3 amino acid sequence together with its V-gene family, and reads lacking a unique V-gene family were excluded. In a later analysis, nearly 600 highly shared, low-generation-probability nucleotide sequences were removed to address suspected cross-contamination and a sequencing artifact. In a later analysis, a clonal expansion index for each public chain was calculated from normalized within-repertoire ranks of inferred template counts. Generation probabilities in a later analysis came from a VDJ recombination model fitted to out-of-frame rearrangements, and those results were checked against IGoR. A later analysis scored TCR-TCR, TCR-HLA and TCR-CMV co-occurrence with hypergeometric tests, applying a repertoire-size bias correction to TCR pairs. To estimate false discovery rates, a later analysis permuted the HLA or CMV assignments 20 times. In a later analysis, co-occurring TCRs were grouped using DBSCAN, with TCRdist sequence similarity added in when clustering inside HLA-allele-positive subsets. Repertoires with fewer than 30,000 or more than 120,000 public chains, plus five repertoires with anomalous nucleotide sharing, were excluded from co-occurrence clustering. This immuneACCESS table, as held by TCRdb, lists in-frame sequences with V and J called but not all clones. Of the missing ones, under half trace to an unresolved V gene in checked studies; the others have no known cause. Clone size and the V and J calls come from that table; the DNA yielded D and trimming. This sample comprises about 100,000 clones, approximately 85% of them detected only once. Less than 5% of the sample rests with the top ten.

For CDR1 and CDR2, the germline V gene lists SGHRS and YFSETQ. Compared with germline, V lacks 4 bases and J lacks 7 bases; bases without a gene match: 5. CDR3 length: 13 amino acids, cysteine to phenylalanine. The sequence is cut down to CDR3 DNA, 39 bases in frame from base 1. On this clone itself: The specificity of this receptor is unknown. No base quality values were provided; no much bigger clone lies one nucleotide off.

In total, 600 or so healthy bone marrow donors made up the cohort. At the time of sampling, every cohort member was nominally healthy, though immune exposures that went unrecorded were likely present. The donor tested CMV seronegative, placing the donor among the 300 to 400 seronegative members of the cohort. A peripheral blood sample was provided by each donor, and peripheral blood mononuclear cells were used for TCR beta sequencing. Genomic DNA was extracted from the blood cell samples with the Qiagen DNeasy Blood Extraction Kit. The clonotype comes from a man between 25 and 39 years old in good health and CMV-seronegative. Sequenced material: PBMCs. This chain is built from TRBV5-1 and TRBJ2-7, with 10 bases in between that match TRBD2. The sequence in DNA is TGCGCCAGCAGCCAAACTAGCGGGATAGAGCAGTACTTC. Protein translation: CASSQTSGIEQYF.